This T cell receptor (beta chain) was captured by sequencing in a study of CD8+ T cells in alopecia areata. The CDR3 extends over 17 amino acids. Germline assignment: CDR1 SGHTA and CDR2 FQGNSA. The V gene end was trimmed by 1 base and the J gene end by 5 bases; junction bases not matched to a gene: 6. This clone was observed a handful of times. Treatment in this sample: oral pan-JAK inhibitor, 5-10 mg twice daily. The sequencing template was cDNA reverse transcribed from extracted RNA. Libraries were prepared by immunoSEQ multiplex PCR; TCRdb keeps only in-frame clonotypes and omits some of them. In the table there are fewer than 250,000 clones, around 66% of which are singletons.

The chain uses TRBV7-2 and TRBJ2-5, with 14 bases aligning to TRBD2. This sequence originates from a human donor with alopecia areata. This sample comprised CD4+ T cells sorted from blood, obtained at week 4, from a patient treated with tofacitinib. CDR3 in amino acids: CASSLVGTSGGRETQYF. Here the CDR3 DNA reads TGTGCCAGCAGCTTAGTTGGGACTAGCGGGGGTCGCGAGACCCAGTACTTC.